The clone carrying this TCR beta chain has a single count. Its cognate antigen is unknown. V trimming: 4 bases; J trimming: 0 bases; junction bases outside the gene matches: 11. The CDR3 loop spans 17 amino acids. Germline CDR1 reads MDHEN; CDR2 reads SYDVKM. Method: immunoSEQ multiplex PCR; TCRdb's copy keeps in-frame clones and lacks some. Found here are over a million clones, around 97% of them singletons; the top ten hold about 1%. This entry belongs to a study of shared clonotypes between healthy human individuals. On the study more broadly: CD4 naive cells filled three plates per donor, CD4 memory three, CD8 naive two and CD8 memory one.

In the CD4+ fraction, cells were divided into CD45RA+ naive and CD45RA-negative memory subsets. Overall study results and limits: Non-shared clonotypes showed lower generation probabilities than clonotypes common to all four donors.

This TCR was recovered from a man younger than 40 in good health. Material for sequencing was naive CD4+ T cells sorted from blood. Subset denoted: CD45RA+ positively selected. The V call is TRBV28, the J call TRBJ2-7, with 8 bases that match TRBD1. This CDR3 reads CASSWTGWGSRSYEQYF. The CDR3 nucleotides are TGTGCCAGCAGTTGGACAGGGTGGGGTTCTCGCTCCTACGAGCAGTACTTC.